One and the same sample provided the 27 T cell receptor beta chains below, sequenced in a study of T cell responses to AZD1222 COVID-19 vaccine. TCRdb's table, derived via immunoSEQ multiplex PCR, lists solely in-frame clones and lacks some. The sample contains 150,000 to 160,000 clones, over 75% of which appear only once. Sample: peripheral blood, taken on day 0 of AZD1222 vaccination. Source of these receptors: an adult in good health.

The chain recombines TRBV27 with TRBJ1-5, with 7 bases aligning to TRBD1. This CDR3 spans 15 amino acids. CDR1 is MNHEY and CDR2 is SMNVEV in the germline V gene (reference sequence). Trimming cost V 5 bases and J 5 bases; bases outside gene matches: 9. The CDR3 is CASSAQGRWDQPQHF. In DNA, the CDR3 is TGTGCCAGCAGTGCACAGGGGCGTTGGGATCAGCCCCAGCATTTT.

The rearrangement joins TRBV11-2 to TRBJ2-7; perhaps TRBD1 as D (5 bases). V was cut by 10 bases and J by 2 bases, with 18 bases left in between. The length of the CDR3 is 14 residues. CDR1 and CDR2 from the germline V gene are SGHAT and FQNNGV. The CDR3 coding sequence is TGTGCCACCTCGGTTGCGACAGCCGCCTACGAGCAGTACTTC. Its protein is CATSVATAAYEQYF.

The rearrangement joins TRBV19 to TRBJ2-3; D uncertain. V was cut by 4 bases and J by 3 bases, with 11 bases left in between. The CDR3 has 14 residues. Per the germline V gene, CDR1 is LNHDA and CDR2 is SQIVND (reference sequence). DNA for the CDR3: TGTGCCAGTAGTACCGGGCCCGGGACAGATACGCAGTATTTT. Translation gives CASSTGPGTDTQYF.

This clone was observed a single time. This rearrangement joins TRBV4-3 to TRBJ2-5; 7 bases are a match to TRBD2. The CDR3 is 15 residues long. The junction had 8 bases not matched to a gene; V was cut back by 4 bases and J by 3 bases. Germline V gene data show CDR1 as LGHNA and CDR2 as YSLEER. The CDR3 DNA follows: TGCGCCAGCAGCCCATCGGGACTAAATGAAGAGACCCAGTACTTC. Amino acids: CASSPSGLNEETQYF.

The chain combines TRBV19 with TRBJ2-7, with 13 bases fitting TRBD2. Germline CDR1 LNHDA, CDR2 SQIVND (reference sequence). The CDR3 contains 15 residues. V was pared by 4 bases and J by 5 bases, with 5 bases of the junction left unmatched. DNA of the CDR3: TGTGCCAGTAGTACGGGACTAGCGGGATTTGACGAGCAGTACTTC. The encoded protein is CASSTGLAGFDEQYF.

V and J are TRBV7-2 and TRBJ2-1, with a weak D call TRBD1 (5 bases). The CDR3 has 15 amino acids. V lost 2 bases, J lost 1 base, and 9 bases lay in between. Per germline, CDR1 SGHTA and CDR2 FQGNSA. The CDR3 coding sequence is TGTGCCAGCAGCTTACGCGACAGTTCCTACAATGAGCAGTTCTTC. Amino acid sequence: CASSLRDSSYNEQFF.

The chain recombines TRBV18 with TRBJ2-1; D might be TRBD1 or TRBD2, each matching 5 bases. V was shortened by 3 bases and J by 0 bases, with 18 bases between the two germline ends. Germline V CDR1 and CDR2: KGHSH, LQKENI. The CDR3 runs to 18 residues. The CDR3 loop reads CASSPARGKRSSYNEQFF. CDR3 DNA: TGTGCCAGCTCACCGGCGAGGGGCAAAAGGAGCTCCTACAATGAGCAGTTCTTC.

The chain couples TRBV28 to TRBJ1-1, with 9 bases aligning to TRBD1. This CDR3 is 13 amino acids long. The ends lost 6 bases at V and 6 bases at J; junction bases unmatched: 5. Per germline, CDR1 MDHEN and CDR2 SYDVKM. The chain's CDR3 is CASRRTGGPEAFF. CDR3 sequence (DNA): TGTGCCAGCAGACGAACAGGGGGCCCTGAAGCTTTCTTT.

V is TRBV27 and J is TRBJ1-5, with TRBD1 matching 7 bases. The junction had 5 bases not matched to a gene; V was cut back by 3 bases and J by 6 bases. The germline gives CDR1 MNHEY, CDR2 SMNVEV (reference sequence). This CDR3 is built from 14 residues. CDR3 residues: CASSLTGYGQPQHF. CDR3 nucleotides: TGTGCCAGCAGTTTGACAGGGTACGGTCAGCCCCAGCATTTT.

J is TRBJ1-2 and V is TRBV4-2; no definite D call. CDR3 length equals 16 residues. V was clipped by 1 base and J by 1 base, with 13 bases between them. Germline V gene data show CDR1 as LGHNA and CDR2 as YNFKEQ. The CDR3 bases are TGTGCCAGCAGCCAAGCTGTACAAACAGTTAACTATGGCTACACCTTC. Its protein product is CASSQAVQTVNYGYTF.

This clone has a single count. The chain couples TRBV27 to TRBJ1-3, with unresolved D. Per germline, CDR1 MNHEY and CDR2 SMNVEV (reference sequence). The CDR3 consists of 14 residues. Trimming took 2 bases from V and 1 from J, leaving 6 bases between them. The CDR3 loop is CASSLRFSGNTIYF. CDR3 nucleotide sequence: TGTGCCAGCAGTTTAAGGTTTTCTGGAAACACCATATATTTT.

V and J are TRBV19 and TRBJ2-7, with D perhaps matching TRBD1 (5 bases). The CDR3 covers 15 residues. Germline-derived CDR1 and CDR2 are LNHDA and SQIVND (reference sequence). Trimming took 4 bases from V and 1 from J, leaving 14 bases between them. CDR3 DNA sequence: TGTGCCAGTAGTACAAGGGGTCTTCCGTCCTACGAGCAGTACTTC. This sequence encodes CASSTRGLPSYEQYF.

This clone was seen only once. The J gene is TRBJ1-2, the V gene TRBV28, with 7 bases aligning to TRBD1. V was pared by 2 bases and J by 5 bases, with 8 bases of the junction left unmatched. Per germline, CDR1 MDHEN and CDR2 SYDVKM. The CDR3 runs to 15 residues. The CDR3 region has the DNA TGTGCCAGCAGTTTACCGATAGGGGGCGCTTATGGCTACACCTTC. Its translation: CASSLPIGGAYGYTF.

The rearrangement uses TRBV7-2 and TRBJ2-5; TRBD1 aligns across 10 bases. Trimming at V came to 5 bases and at J to 5 bases, leaving 5 bases not matched to a gene. The CDR3 contains 14 residues. In germline, CDR1 is SGHTA, CDR2 FQGNSA. The CDR3 DNA sequence: TGTGCCAGCAGCGCGACAGGGGGCGTGGAGACCCAGTACTTC. This sequence encodes CASSATGGVETQYF.

The genes are TRBV4-1 and TRBJ2-1; TRBD2 matches 10 bases. CDR1 is MGHRA and CDR2 is YSYEKL in the germline V gene. This CDR3 contains 17 residues. J gave up 5 bases and V 1 base, and 8 bases lay outside the gene matches. The CDR3 spells CASSQGLAGGGHNEQFF. In DNA, the CDR3 is TGCGCCAGCAGCCAAGGTTTAGCGGGAGGCGGCCACAATGAGCAGTTCTTC.

The DNA of the CDR3 is TGTGCCAGCAGCTTGGCGGCTAGCGGACTCTTATACAATGAGCAGTTCTTC. Its translation is CASSLAASGLLYNEQFF. The chain combines TRBV5-6 with TRBJ2-1; 7 bases align to TRBD2. The ends lost 0 bases at V and 4 bases at J; junction bases unmatched: 10. This CDR3 spans 17 amino acids. CDR1 is SGHDT, CDR2 YYEEEE, per germline. Together with reference TRBV5-6 and TRBJ2-1, the CDR3 gives the full variable domain: DAGVTQSPTHLIKTRGQQVTLRCSPKSGHDTVSWYQQALGQGPQFIFQYYEEEERQRGNFPDRFSGHQFPNYSSELNVNALLLGDSALYLCASSLAASGLLYNEQFFGPGTRLTVL.

The V and J genes are TRBV7-3 and TRBJ1-1, with D unresolved. There are 14 residues in the CDR3. Germline CDR1 reads SGHTA; CDR2 reads FQGTGA. The germline V and J ends were trimmed by 5 bases and 7 bases, with 17 bases remaining between them. The CDR3 DNA reads as TGTGCCAGCAGCGTAAAACCCGGACGGAGTGAAGCTTTCTTT. It codes for CASSVKPGRSEAFF.

The V call is TRBV7-9, the J call TRBJ2-2, with 8 bases aligning to TRBD1. CDR3 length: 17 amino acids. The germline V gene has CDR1 SEHNR and CDR2 FQNEAQ (reference sequence). J lost 1 base, V lost 4 bases, and 8 bases had no gene match. CDR3 bases: TGTGCCAGCAGCTACCCCCAGGGGGCTAAGAACACCGGGGAGCTGTTTTTT. It yields the protein CASSYPQGAKNTGELFF. The full variable domain, with the rest looked up from reference TRBV7-9 and TRBJ2-2, is DTGVSQNPRHKITKRGQNVTFRCDPISEHNRLYWYRQTLGQGPEFLTYFQNEAQLEKSRLLSDRFSAERPKGSFSTLEIQRTEQGDSAMYLCASSYPQGAKNTGELFFGEGSRLTVL.

This chain uses TRBV7-6 with TRBJ2-2; D gene ambiguous. CDR1 and CDR2 (germline): SGHVS, FNYEAQ. Between the trimmed V and J ends, which lost 4 bases and 3 bases, there was a span of 3 bases. The CDR3 extends over 12 amino acids. This CDR3 reads CASSSYTGELFF. In DNA, the CDR3 is TGTGCCAGCAGCTCATACACCGGGGAGCTGTTTTTT. The full variable domain, rest sourced from reference TRBV7-6 and TRBJ2-2, is GAGVSQSPRYKVTKRGQDVALRCDPISGHVSLYWYRQALGQGPEFLTYFNYEAQQDKSGLPNDRFSAERPEGSISTLTIQRTEQRDSAMYRCASSSYTGELFFGEGSRLTVL.

This chain connects TRBV6-5 to TRBJ2-1; the D gene is possibly TRBD2 (5 bases). Germline assignment: CDR1 MNHEY and CDR2 SVGAGI. V was shortened by 4 bases and J by 10 bases, with 17 bases between the two germline ends. This CDR3 comprises 14 residues. CDR3 region: CASSSTPGVAEQFF. CDR3 in DNA: TGTGCCAGCAGTTCCACTCCGGGCGTAGCGGAGCAGTTCTTC.

The chain employs TRBV28 and TRBJ1-1, with D possibly TRBD1 on 6 matching bases. V was shortened by 8 bases and J by 4 bases, with 17 bases between the two germline ends. Germline values: CDR1 MDHEN, CDR2 SYDVKM. The CDR3 runs to 14 residues. CDR3: CASLQGPWGTEAFF. For the CDR3, the DNA is TGTGCCAGCCTACAGGGACCCTGGGGCACTGAAGCTTTCTTT. Full variable domain (missing parts from reference TRBV28 and TRBJ1-1): DVKVTQSSRYLVKRTGEKVFLECVQDMDHENMFWYRQDPGLGLRLIYFSYDVKMKEKGDIPEGYSVSREKKERFSLILESASTNQTSMYLCASLQGPWGTEAFFGQGTRLTVV.

This chain joins TRBV27 and TRBJ2-7; D is uncertain. The V end lost 5 bases, the J end lost 3 bases, and 11 bases lay between the germline ends. The germline V gene has CDR1 MNHEY and CDR2 SMNVEV (reference sequence). The CDR3 has 13 amino acids. CDR3 nucleotides: TGTGCCAGCAGTCCCGGTCTCGTCTACGAGCAGTACTTC. This encodes CASSPGLVYEQYF.

The V gene is TRBV4-1, the J gene TRBJ1-1; D gene unclear. Per the germline V gene, CDR1 is MGHRA and CDR2 is YSYEKL. Trimming stripped 4 bases from V and 2 bases from J, with 14 bases between. The CDR3 has 15 amino acids. CDR3 DNA sequence: TGCGCCAGCAGCCCCAATCCCCACACAAACACTGAAGCTTTCTTT. As protein: CASSPNPHTNTEAFF.

CDR3 coding DNA: TGTGCCAGCTCTACTAGGTCGGGCAGGGTAGGAGGTAATGAGCAGTTCTTC. This gives the protein CASSTRSGRVGGNEQFF. This sequence joins TRBV18 and TRBJ2-1; tentatively, D is TRBD1 or TRBD2 (5 bases each). The V end was cut by 6 bases, the J end by 7 bases, with 25 bases between. Germline V CDR1 and CDR2: KGHSH, LQKENI. The CDR3 contains 17 residues.

This rearrangement joins TRBV10-3 to TRBJ1-1; D is possibly TRBD1 (5 bases). Germline V CDR1 and CDR2: ENHRY, SYGVKD. Trimming left V 3 bases short and J 7 bases short, with 9 bases between. The CDR3 loop spans 12 amino acids. This chain's CDR3 is CAISDADSEAFF. In nucleotides, the CDR3 is TGTGCCATCAGTGACGCAGACAGTGAAGCTTTCTTT.

The rearrangement joins TRBV4-3 to TRBJ2-1; D possibly matches TRBD1 or TRBD2 (5 bases each). Germline loops: CDR1 LGHNA, CDR2 YSLEER. CDR3 length: 17 residues. The V end lost 2 bases, the J end lost 7 bases, and 21 bases lay between the germline ends. The CDR3 here is CASSQNLLGPLYNEQFF. The CDR3 nucleotides read TGCGCCAGCAGCCAAAACCTTCTGGGACCACTATATAATGAGCAGTTCTTC.

This clone appeared a single time. V is TRBV11-2 and J is TRBJ1-2, with 7 bases matching TRBD1. V was clipped by 5 bases and J by 2 bases; unmatched bases: 11. Germline V gene sequence: CDR1 SGHAT, CDR2 FQNNGV. The CDR3 has 16 amino acids. CDR3 in amino acids: CASSRIWDSMNYGYTF. The CDR3 DNA follows: TGTGCCAGCAGCCGAATCTGGGACAGTATGAACTATGGCTACACCTTC. The whole variable domain, remainder taken from reference TRBV11-2 and TRBJ1-2, is EAGVAQSPRYKIIEKRQSVAFWCNPISGHATLYWYQQILGQGPKLLIQFQNNGVVDDSQLPKDRFSAERLKGVDSTLKIQPAKLEDSAVYLCASSRIWDSMNYGYTFGSGTRLTVV.